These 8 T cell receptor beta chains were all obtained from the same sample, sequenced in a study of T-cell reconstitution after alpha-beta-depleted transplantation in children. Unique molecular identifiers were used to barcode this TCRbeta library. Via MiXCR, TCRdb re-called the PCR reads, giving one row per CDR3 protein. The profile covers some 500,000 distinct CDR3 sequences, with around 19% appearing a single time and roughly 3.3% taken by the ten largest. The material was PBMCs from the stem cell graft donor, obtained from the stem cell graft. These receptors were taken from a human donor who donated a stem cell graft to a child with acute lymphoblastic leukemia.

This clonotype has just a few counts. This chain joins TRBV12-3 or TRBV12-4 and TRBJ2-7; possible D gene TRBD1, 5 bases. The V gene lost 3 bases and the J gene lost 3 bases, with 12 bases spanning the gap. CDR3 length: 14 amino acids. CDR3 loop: CASSFDSSYYEQYF. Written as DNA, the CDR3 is TGTGCCAGCAGTTTCGACAGCTCCTACTACGAGCAGTACTTC.

CDR3 region: CASSTRQGRETQYF. The CDR3 DNA reads TGTGCCAGCAGCACGAGACAGGGGAGGGAGACCCAGTACTTC. The V and J genes are TRBV9 and TRBJ2-5, with 8 bases lining up with TRBD1. Germline V gene sequence: CDR1 SGDLS, CDR2 YYNGEE. This CDR3 comprises 14 residues. The V and J ends lost 4 bases and 5 bases, in that order; junction bases with no gene match: 7. The variable domain in full, with the rest retrieved from reference TRBV9 and TRBJ2-5, is DSGVTQTPKHLITATGQRVTLRCSPRSGDLSVYWYQQSLDQGLQFLIQYYNGEERAKGNILERFSAQQFPDLHSELNLSSLELGDSALYFCASSTRQGRETQYFGPGTRLLVL.

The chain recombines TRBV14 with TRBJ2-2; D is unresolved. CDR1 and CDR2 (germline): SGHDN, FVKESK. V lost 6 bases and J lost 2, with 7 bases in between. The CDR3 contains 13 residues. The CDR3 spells CASRELNTGELFF. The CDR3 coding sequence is TGTGCCAGCAGGGAGCTAAACACCGGGGAGCTGTTTTTT.

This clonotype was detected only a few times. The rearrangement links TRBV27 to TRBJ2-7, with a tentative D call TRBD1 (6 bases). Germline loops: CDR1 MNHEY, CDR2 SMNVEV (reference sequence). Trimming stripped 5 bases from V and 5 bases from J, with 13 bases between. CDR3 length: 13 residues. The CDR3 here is CASSHSTGNEQYF. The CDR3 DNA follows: TGTGCCAGCAGTCACTCCACAGGGAACGAGCAGTACTTC.

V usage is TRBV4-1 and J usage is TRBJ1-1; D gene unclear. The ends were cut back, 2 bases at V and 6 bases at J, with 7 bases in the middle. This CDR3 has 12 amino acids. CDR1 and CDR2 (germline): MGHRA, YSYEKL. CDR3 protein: CASSQPGSEAFF. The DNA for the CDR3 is TGCGCCAGCAGCCAACCAGGCTCTGAAGCTTTCTTT.

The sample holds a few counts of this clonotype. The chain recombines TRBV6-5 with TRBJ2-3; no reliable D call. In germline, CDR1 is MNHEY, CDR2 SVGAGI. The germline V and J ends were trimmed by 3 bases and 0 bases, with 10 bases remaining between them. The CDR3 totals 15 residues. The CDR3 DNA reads TGTGCCAGCAGTTATACTACCGCCAGCACAGATACGCAGTATTTT. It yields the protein CASSYTTASTDTQYF.

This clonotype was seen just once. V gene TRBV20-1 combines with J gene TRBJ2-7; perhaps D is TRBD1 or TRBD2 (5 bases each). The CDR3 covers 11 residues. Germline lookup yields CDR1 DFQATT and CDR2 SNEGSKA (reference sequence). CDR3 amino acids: CRGVATYEQYF. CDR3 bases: TGCAGGGGGGTGGCGACCTACGAGCAGTACTTC.

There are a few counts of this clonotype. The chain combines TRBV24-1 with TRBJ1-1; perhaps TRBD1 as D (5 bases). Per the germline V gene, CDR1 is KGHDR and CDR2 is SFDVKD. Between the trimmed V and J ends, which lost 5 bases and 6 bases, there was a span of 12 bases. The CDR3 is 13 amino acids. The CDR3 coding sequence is TGTGCCACCAGTGGGCAGGGAGGGGCTGAAGCTTTCTTT. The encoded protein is CATSGQGGAEAFF.